This is a list of T cell receptor beta chains from one sample in a study of cytomegalovirus exposure and HLA in healthy donors. The repertoire was sequenced with immunoSEQ multiplex PCR; TCRdb's copy has only in-frame clones and lacks some. The repertoire has approximately 140,000 clones, around three quarters of them found once; the top ten carry less than 3.5%. Source material: PBMCs. The receptors were sampled from a man aged 40-49 years in good health and CMV-seropositive. CDR3s include the opening cysteine and the closing phenylalanine or tryptophan. Fields, in order: D gene, J gene, clone size, V gene, CDR3 DNA, CDR3 protein. D genes are given only for firm matches. A clone size is listed for some rows: how often the clone was seen (once, few, many), or a class if it is expanded.

NA TRBJ1-2 few TRBV5-4 TGTGCCAGCACCATCAACCGGGGGGCGTATGGCTACACCTTC CASTINRGAYGYTF
NA TRBJ2-2 few TRBV27 TGTGCCAGCAGTTTATCCCGAGCGGCTCCCGCGAACACCGGGGAGCTGTTTTTT CASSLSRAAPANTGELFF
NA TRBJ2-7 NA TRBV7-9 TGTGCCAGCAGCCTCGACACCTACGAGCAGTACTTC CASSLDTYEQYF
NA TRBJ1-2 few TRBV30 TGTGCCTGGAGCCCAGGGGTGGGTGGCTACACCTTC CAWSPGVGGYTF
NA TRBJ1-4 NA TRBV30 TGTGCCTGGGGGGGCTTACCGAAACTGTTTTTT CAWGGLPKLFF
TRBD2 TRBJ2-7 few TRBV5-4 TGTGCCAGCGGTAAGCGGCAGGGAGGGGACGAGCAGTACTTC CASGKRQGGDEQYF
TRBD1 TRBJ2-7 medium-sized TRBV5-1 TGCGCCAGCAGCCCAGGGACAGGGGGTAACGAGCAGTACTTC CASSPGTGGNEQYF
NA TRBJ2-6 NA TRBV9 TGTGCCAGCAGCCTAGGGAGCTCTGGGGCCAACGTCCTGACTTTC CASSLGSSGANVLTF
TRBD1 TRBJ1-5 NA TRBV7-2 TGTGCCAGCAGCTTAGCCGGGACAGCCCTCAATCAGCCCCAGCATTTT CASSLAGTALNQPQHF
NA TRBJ2-5 NA TRBV5-1 TGCGCCAGCAGCTCGACGAGCTTGGGGGCCGCCCGTGAGACCCAGTACTTC CASSSTSLGAARETQYF
TRBD1 TRBJ2-7 NA TRBV6-5 TGTGCCAGCAGTTATTCCTACAGGGGCTCCTACGAGCAGTACTTC CASSYSYRGSYEQYF
TRBD1 TRBJ2-1 NA TRBV7-8 TGTGCCAGCAGCTTACCAGGGACAGGGCGTGAGCAGTTCTTC CASSLPGTGREQFF
TRBD1 TRBJ1-4 NA TRBV5-8 TGTGCCAGCAGCTTGGAGGGGACAGGTTTTGAAAAACTGTTTTTT CASSLEGTGFEKLFF